What follows describes a single T cell receptor beta chain. This specimen belongs to a study of memory CD4+ T cells and cytomegalovirus serostatus. Study-level information: This sample comes from healthy Belgian adults, roughly 9 CMV seropositive, approximately 24 seronegative.

The sort gate was single viable CD3+CD4+CD8-CD45RO+ cells for memory CD4+ T cells. The CDR3 spans 15 residues. Germline assignment: CDR1 SGHRS and CDR2 YFSETQ. Trimming removed 0 bases from V and 6 bases from J; junction bases left unmatched: 4. Original processing methods: After removing out-of-frame reads, around 2,100,000 distinct TCRbeta sequences remained. Sequencing was performed with immunoSEQ multiplex PCR; in TCRdb, only in-frame clones are kept and a portion is missing. The DNA was the basis for D and trimming; V, J and clone size are from that table. Altogether approximately 52,000 clones are present, about 78% being singletons, with the ten largest covering over 0.65%.

The sequenced sample was memory CD4+ T cells from blood. The chain joins TRBV5-1 to TRBJ2-1, with 9 nucleotides matching TRBD2. The TCR was taken from an adult in good health and CMV-seronegative. Here the CDR3 DNA reads TGCGCCAGCAGCTTGGGAGGACTAGCGCCCAATGAGCAGTTCTTC. Encoded protein: CASSLGGLAPNEQFF.